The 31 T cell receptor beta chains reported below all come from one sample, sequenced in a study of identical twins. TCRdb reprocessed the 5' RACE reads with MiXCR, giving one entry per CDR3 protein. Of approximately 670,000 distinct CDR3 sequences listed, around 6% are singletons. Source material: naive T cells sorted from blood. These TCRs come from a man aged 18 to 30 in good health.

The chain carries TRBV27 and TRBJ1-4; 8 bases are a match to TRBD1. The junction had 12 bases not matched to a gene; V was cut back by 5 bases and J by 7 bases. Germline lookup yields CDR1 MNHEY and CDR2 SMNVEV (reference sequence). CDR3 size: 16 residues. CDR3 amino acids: CASSARQGPGPEKLFF. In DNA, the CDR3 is TGTGCCAGCAGTGCCCGACAGGGGCCGGGGCCTGAAAAACTGTTTTTT.

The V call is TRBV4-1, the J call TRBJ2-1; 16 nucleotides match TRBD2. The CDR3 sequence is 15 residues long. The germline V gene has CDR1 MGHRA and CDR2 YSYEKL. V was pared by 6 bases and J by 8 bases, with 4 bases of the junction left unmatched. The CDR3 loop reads CASRLGLAGGDEQFF. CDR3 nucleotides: TGCGCCAGCAGGTTGGGACTAGCGGGAGGGGATGAGCAGTTCTTC.

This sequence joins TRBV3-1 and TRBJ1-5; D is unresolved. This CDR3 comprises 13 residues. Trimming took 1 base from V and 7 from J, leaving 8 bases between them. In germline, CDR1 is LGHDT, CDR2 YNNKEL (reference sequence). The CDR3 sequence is CASSQGWGQPQHF. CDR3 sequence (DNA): TGTGCCAGCAGCCAAGGGTGGGGACAGCCCCAGCATTTT.

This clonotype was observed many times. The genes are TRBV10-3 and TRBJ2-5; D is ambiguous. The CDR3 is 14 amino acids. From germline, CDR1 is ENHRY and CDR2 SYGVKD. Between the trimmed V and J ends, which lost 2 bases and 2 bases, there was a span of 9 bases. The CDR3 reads CAISEPPLQETQYF. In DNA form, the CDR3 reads TGTGCCATCAGTGAGCCCCCTTTACAAGAGACCCAGTACTTC.

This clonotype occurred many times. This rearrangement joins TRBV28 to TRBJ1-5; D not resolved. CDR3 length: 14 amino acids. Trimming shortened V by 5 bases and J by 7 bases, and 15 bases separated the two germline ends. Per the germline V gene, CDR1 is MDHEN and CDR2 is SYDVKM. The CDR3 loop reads CASSLVGSGQPQHF. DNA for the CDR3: TGTGCCAGCAGTCTAGTGGGATCCGGGCAGCCCCAGCATTTT.

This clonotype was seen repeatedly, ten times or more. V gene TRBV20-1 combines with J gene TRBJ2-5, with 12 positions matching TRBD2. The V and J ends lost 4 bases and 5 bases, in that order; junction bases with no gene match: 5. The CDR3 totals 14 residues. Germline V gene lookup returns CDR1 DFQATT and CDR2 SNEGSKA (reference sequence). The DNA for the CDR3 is TGCAGTGCTAATAGACTAGCGGGAGTGGAGACCCAGTACTTC. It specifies CSANRLAGVETQYF.

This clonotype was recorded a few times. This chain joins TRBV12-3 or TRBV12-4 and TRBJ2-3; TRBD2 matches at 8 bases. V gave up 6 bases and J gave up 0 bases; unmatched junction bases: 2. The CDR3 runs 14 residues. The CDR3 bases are TGTGCCAGCAGGGAGCGGGAGAGCACAGATACGCAGTATTTT. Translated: CASRERESTDTQYF.

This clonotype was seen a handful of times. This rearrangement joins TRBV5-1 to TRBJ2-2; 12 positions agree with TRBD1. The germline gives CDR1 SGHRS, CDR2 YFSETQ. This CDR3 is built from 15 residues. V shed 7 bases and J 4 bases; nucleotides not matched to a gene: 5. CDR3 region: CASGTGGLGTGELFF. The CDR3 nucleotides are TGCGCCAGCGGGACAGGGGGCTTGGGCACCGGGGAGCTGTTTTTT.

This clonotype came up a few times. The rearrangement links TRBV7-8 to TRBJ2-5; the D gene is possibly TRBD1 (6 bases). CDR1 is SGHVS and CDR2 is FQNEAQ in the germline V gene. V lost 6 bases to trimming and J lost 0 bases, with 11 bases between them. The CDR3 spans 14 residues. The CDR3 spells CASRRDINQETQYF. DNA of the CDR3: TGTGCCAGCAGACGGGACATCAACCAAGAGACCCAGTACTTC.

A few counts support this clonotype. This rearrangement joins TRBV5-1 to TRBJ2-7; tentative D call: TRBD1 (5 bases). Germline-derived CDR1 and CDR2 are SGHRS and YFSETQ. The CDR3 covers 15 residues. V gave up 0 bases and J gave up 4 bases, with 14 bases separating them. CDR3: CASSLALFRAYEQYV. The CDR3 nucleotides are TGCGCCAGCAGCTTGGCATTATTCAGGGCTTACGAGCAGTACGTC.

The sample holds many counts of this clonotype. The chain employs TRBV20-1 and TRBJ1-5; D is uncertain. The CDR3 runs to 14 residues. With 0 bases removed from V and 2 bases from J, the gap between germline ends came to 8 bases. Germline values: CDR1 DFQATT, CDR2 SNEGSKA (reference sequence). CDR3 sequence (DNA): TGCAGTGCTAGAGACACCCAAGGCAATCAGCCCCAGCATTTT. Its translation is CSARDTQGNQPQHF.

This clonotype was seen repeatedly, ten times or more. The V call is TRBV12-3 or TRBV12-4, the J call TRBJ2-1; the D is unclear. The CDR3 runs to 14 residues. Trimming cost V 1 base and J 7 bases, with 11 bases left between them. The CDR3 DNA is TGTGCCAGCAGTTTAGTTACTGCTACGAATGAGCAGTTCTTC. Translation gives CASSLVTATNEQFF.

CDR3 nucleotides: TGCGCCAGCAGCTTGGCCGACGGAGCCCGGGGGGATACGCAGTATTTT. It yields the protein CASSLADGARGDTQYF. The chain combines TRBV5-1 with TRBJ2-3, with D possibly being TRBD2 (6 bases). CDR3 size: 16 residues. Germline CDR1 SGHRS, CDR2 YFSETQ. Trimming removed 0 bases at V and 6 bases at J, with 17 bases between.

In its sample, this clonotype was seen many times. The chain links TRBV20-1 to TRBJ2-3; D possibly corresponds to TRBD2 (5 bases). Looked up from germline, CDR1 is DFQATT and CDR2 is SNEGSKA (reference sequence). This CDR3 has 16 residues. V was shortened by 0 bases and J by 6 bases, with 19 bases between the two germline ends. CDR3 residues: CSARDRLPSSRDTQYF. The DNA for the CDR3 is TGCAGTGCTAGAGATCGGCTCCCTAGCTCCCGTGATACGCAGTATTTT.

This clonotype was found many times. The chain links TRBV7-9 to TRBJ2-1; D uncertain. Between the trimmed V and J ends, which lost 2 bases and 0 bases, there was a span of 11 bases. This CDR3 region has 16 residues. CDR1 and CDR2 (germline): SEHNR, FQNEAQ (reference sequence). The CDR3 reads CASSLTPQSSYNEQFF. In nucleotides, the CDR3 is TGTGCCAGCAGCTTAACCCCCCAGAGCTCCTACAATGAGCAGTTCTTC. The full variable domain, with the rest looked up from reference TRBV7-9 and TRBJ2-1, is DTGVSQNPRHKITKRGQNVTFRCDPISEHNRLYWYRQTLGQGPEFLTYFQNEAQLEKSRLLSDRFSAERPKGSFSTLEIQRTEQGDSAMYLCASSLTPQSSYNEQFFGPGTRLTVL.

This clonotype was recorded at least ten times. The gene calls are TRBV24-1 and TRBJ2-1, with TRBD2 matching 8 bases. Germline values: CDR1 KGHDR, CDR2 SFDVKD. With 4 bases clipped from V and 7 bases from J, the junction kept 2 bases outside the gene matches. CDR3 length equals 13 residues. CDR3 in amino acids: CATSDPGGNEQFF. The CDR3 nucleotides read TGTGCCACCAGTGACCCGGGGGGGAATGAGCAGTTCTTC.

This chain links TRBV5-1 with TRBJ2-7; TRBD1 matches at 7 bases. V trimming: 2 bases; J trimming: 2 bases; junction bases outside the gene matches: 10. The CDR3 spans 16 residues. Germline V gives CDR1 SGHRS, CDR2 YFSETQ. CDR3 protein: CASSLQSTGNAYEQYF. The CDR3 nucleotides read TGCGCCAGCAGCTTACAATCGACAGGGAACGCCTACGAGCAGTACTTC.

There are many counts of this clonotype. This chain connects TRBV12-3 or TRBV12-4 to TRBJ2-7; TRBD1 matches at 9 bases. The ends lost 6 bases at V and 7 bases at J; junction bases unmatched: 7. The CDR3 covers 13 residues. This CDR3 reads CASRRTGEGEQYV. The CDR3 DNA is TGTGCCAGCAGACGGACAGGGGAGGGTGAGCAGTACGTC.

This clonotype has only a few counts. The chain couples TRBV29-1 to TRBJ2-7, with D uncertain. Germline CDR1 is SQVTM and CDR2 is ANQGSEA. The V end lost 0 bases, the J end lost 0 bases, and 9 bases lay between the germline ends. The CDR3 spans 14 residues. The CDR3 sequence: CSVEDRAVSYEQYF. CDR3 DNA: TGCAGCGTTGAAGATCGGGCAGTCTCCTACGAGCAGTACTTC.

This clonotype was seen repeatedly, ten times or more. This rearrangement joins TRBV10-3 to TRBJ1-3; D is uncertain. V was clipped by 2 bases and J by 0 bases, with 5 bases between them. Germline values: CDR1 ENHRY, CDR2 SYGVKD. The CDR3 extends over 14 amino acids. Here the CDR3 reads CAISEGSSGNTIYF. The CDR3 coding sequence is TGTGCCATCAGTGAGGGGAGCTCTGGAAACACCATATATTTT.

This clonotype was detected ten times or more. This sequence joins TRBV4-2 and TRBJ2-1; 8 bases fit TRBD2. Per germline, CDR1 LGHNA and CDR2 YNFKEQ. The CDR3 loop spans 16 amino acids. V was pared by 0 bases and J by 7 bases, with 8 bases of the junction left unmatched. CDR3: CASSQDSGRARNEQFF. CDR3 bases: TGTGCCAGCAGCCAAGATTCCGGGAGGGCCCGGAATGAGCAGTTCTTC.

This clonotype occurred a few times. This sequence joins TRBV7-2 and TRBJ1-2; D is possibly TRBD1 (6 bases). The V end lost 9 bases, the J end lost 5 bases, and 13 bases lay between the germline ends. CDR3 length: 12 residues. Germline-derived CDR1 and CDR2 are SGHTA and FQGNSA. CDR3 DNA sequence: TGTGCCAGTCACAGGGACGTGTATGGCTACACCTTC. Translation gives CASHRDVYGYTF.

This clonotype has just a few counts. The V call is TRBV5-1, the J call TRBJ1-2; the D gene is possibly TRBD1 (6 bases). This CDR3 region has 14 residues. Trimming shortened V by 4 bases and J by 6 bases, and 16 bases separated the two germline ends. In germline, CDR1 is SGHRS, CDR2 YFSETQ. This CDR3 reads CASSRTSGADGYTF. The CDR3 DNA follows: TGCGCCAGCAGCCGTACCTCAGGGGCGGATGGCTACACCTTC.

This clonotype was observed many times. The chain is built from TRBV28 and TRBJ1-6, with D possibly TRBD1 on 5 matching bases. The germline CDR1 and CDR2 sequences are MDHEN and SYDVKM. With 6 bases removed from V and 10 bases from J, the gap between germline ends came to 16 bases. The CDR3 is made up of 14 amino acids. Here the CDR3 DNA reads TGTGCCAGCAGATCCGGGCCCCGGGGCTCACCCCTCCACTTT. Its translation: CASRSGPRGSPLHF.

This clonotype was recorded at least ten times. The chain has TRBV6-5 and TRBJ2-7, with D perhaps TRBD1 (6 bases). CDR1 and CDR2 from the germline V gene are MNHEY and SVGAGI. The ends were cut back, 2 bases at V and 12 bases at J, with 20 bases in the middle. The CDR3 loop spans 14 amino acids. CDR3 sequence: CASSYGIGGETPYF. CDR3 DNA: TGTGCCAGCAGTTACGGTATTGGGGGCGAAACTCCGTACTTC.

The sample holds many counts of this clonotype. The CDR3 DNA reads TGTGCCAGCAGTATGGACAGGGTAAGGACTTTCTTT. It is translated as CASSMDRVRTFF. The chain joins TRBV12-3 or TRBV12-4 to TRBJ1-1, with 8 bases lining up with TRBD1. The CDR3 sequence is 12 residues long. V lost 5 bases and J lost 12; bases outside the gene matches: 8.

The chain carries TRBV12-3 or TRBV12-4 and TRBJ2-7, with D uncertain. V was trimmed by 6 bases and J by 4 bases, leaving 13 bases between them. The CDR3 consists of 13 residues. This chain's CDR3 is CASSPSWDYEQYF. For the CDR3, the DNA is TGTGCCAGCAGCCCTTCGTGGGATTACGAGCAGTACTTC.

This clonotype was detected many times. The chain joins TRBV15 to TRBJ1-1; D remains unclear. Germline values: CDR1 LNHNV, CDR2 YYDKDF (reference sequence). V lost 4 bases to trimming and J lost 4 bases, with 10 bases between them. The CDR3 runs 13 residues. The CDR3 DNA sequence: TGTGCCACCAGCACACGGGGTAGCACTGAAGCTTTCTTT. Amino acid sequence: CATSTRGSTEAFF.

CDR3 sequence reads: CASSWDVGDTQYF. The CDR3 region has the DNA TGTGCCAGCAGTTGGGACGTCGGAGATACGCAGTATTTT. The chain recombines TRBV12-3 or TRBV12-4 with TRBJ2-3, with D perhaps being TRBD1 or TRBD2 (5 bases each). V lost 4 bases and J lost 5, with 10 bases in between. CDR3 length: 13 amino acids.

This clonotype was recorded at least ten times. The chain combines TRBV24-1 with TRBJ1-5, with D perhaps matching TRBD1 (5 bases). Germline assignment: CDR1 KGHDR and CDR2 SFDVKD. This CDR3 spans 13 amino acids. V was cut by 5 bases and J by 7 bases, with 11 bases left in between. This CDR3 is CATSASGYQPQHF. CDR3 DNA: TGTGCCACCAGTGCCTCAGGGTACCAGCCCCAGCATTTT.

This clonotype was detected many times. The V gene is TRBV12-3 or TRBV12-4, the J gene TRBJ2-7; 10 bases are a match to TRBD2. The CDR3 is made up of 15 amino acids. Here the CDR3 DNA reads TGTGCCAGCAGCTTAGCGGGAGGATCCCTCAGGGAGCAGTACGTC. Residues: CASSLAGGSLREQYV.